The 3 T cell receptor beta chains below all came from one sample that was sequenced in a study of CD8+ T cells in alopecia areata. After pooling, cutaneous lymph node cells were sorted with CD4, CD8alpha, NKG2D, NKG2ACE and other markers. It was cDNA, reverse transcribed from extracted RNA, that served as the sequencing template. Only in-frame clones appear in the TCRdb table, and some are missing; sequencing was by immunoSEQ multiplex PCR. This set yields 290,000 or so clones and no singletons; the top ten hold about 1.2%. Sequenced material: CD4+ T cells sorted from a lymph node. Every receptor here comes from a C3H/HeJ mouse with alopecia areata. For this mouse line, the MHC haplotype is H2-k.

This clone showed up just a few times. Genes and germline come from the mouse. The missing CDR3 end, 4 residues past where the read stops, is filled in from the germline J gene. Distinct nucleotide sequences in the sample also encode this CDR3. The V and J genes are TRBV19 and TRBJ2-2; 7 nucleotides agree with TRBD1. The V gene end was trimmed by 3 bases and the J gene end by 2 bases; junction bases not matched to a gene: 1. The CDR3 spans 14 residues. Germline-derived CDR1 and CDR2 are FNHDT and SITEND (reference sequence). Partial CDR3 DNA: TGTGCCAGCAGTAGGGACAGTAACACCGGG. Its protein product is CASSRDSNTG. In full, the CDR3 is CASSRDSNTGQLYF.

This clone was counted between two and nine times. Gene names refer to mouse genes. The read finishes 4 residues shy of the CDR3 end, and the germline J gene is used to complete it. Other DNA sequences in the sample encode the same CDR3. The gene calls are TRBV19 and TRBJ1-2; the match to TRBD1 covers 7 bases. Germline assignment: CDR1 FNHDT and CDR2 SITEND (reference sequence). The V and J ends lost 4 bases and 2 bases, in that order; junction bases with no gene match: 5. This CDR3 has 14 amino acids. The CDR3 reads CASSRQGGNSDYTF. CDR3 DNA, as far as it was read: TGTGCCAGCAGTCGACAGGGTGGGAACTCC.

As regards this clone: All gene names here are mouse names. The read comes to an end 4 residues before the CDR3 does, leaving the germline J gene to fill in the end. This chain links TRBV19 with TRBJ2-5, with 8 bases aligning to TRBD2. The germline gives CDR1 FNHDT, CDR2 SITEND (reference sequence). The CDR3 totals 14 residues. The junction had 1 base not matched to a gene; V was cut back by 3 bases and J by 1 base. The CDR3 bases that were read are TGTGCCAGCAGTACGACTGGGGACCAAGAC. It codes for CASSTTGDQD. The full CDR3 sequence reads CASSTTGDQDTQYF.